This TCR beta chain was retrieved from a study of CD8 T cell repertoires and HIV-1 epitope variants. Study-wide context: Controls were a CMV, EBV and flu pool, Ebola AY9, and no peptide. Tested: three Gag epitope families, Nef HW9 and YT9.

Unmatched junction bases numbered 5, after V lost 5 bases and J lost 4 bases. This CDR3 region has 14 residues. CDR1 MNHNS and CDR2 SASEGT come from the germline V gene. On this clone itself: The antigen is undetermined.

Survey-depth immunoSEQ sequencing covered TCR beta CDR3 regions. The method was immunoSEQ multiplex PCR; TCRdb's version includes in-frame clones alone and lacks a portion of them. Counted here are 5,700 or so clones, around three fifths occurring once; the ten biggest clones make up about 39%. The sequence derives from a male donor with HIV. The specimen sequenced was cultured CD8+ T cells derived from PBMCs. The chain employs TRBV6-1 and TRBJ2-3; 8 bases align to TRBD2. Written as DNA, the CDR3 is TGTGCCAGCAGTCGGGAGGGCCAATCAGATACGCAGTATTTT. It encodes CASSREGQSDTQYF.